What follows is one T cell receptor beta chain and its context. The entry originates in a study of cytomegalovirus exposure and HLA in healthy donors. PCR primers comprised 60 Vbeta and 13 Jbeta primers. The table came from immunoSEQ multiplex PCR; TCRdb's copy has only in-frame clones and leaves some out. The table has over 130,000 clones, approximately 70% seen once. The V gene's germline CDR1 is LNHDA and CDR2 SQIVND (reference sequence). The V gene end was trimmed by 4 bases and the J gene end by 6 bases; junction bases not matched to a gene: 11. The CDR3 has 16 residues. Material: PBMCs. The clonotype comes from a woman aged 60-75 years in good health and CMV-seronegative. J is TRBJ2-1 and V is TRBV19; 8 bases match TRBD2. The CDR3 protein is CASSRGGAGGPNEQFF. The CDR3 DNA reads TGTGCCAGTAGTAGGGGGGGGGCGGGGGGCCCCAATGAGCAGTTCTTC.